Included here is one TCR beta chain sequence, with context. This clonotype was counted between two and nine times. No cognate antigen has been identified for it. No base quality values were provided; no much bigger clone lies one nucleotide off. These data belong to a study of human T cells and chemical hapten exposure (dated by TCRdb to the early 2020s). Regarding the complete study: For sensitization, 2% DPC in acetone was applied to an approximately 2 cm by approximately 2 cm area of upper inner arm skin. Most of the patients in the cohort were female, and the cohort covered alopecia areata with under or over 50% scalp involvement, alopecia totalis and alopecia universalis. Patient blood was sampled pre-sensitization (week 0) and at 2, 6 and about 24 weeks after DPC sensitization. In alopecia patients, the study followed how the peripheral blood TCR repertoire changed in vivo over primary and secondary sensitization to diphenylcyclopropenone (DPC), a hapten. Roughly 30 alopecia patients gave blood for TCR sequencing at one to four time points (pre-sensitization, 2, 6 and 24 weeks). Patients additionally received weekly therapeutic DPC doses to the scalp throughout the roughly 26-week study period. Libraries were pooled for sequencing, and per-sample TCR yields varied mainly because of small differences in library volumes within the pool. Patch testing was performed on the upper back with Finn chambers containing 0.01% DPC, and the patch tests were scored after 6 days according to International Contact Dermatitis Research Group standards.

The time point label, read with the paper, signifies: patch test 2, 6 weeks after DPC sensitization. This sample's treatment or condition label indicates: therapeutic diphenylcyclopropenone sensitization with weekly scalp DPC. At every patch-test visit, the blood draw took place before the patch test was put on. To be eligible, patients had to be aged 18 to 70, diagnosed with alopecia and judged suitable for DPC therapy, while pregnant patients were excluded. Total RNA was extracted from unfractionated whole blood collected in Tempus Blood RNA tubes. Summary of the overall study and its limitations: DPC sensitization did not change the number of TCRs with a frequency above 1 in 1000, and there was no evidence of changes in global repertoire structure. Repeated subsampling changed both the strength of the expansion versus patch-test correlation and the threshold at which the correlation became significant. The number of PT1 expanded TCRs positively correlated with patch test score, significant at thresholds 8, 16 and 32 but not 4. Because all patients had alopecia, a presumed autoimmune disease, the immune response of the patients might differ from that of healthy individuals. Expanded TCRs formed significantly more large CDR3 similarity clusters than pre-sensitization or healthy control sets, consistent with antigen-driven responses.

The protocol used for the library was RACE. TCRdb lists the instrument as NextSeq 500. During library preparation, unique molecular identifiers were attached to individual cDNA molecules so that TCRs could be counted quantitatively and reproducibly. Each blood RNA sample was used to sequence both TCR alpha and TCR beta chains. Regarding the original processing steps: A median of around 100,000 TCRs per sample was observed, with a range of roughly 20,000 to 750,000. V, J and CDR3 annotation of the TCR reads was carried out using the Decombinator software suite. For PS versus PT1 abundance plots, all samples were subsampled to the same number of TCRs (28,000). TCRs were defined as expanded if absent before sensitization and observed at least eight times at the 2-week time point. TCRdb reran the public reads through fastp at Q25 and MiXCR, keeping productive beta chains. Every CDR3 protein is listed once, alongside the most common genes and DNA of its rows. The V and J calls here are based on TCRdb, not the publication. In this sample the table shows 65,000 to 95,000 distinct CDR3 sequences, less than 8.5% of which occur a single time. The top ten constitute under 1.5% of the sample.

Between the V and J ends, shortened by 0 bases and 5 bases respectively, the junction contains 11 bases. CDR1 WSHSY and CDR2 SAAADI are derived from the germline V gene. CDR3 length: 15 amino acids, cysteine to phenylalanine. This entry keeps only the CDR3 DNA: 45 bases, framed from base 1. The specimen was whole blood, collected in connection with sensitization to the hapten diphenylcyclopropenone (DPC). This chain is built from TRBV10-2 and TRBJ1-5; too little of a D gene remains to name it. The sequence was collected from a woman in her 30s with alopecia areata. Some clones in this sample may be carry-over from other donors' samples. The sequenced DNA: TGCGCCAGCAGTGAGTCACGGGTAGGTGATCAGCCCCAGCATTTT. Translated, this is CASSESRVGDQPQHF.